The 24 T cell receptor beta chains given below trace back to one sample, sequenced in a study of shared clonotypes between healthy human individuals (TCRdb year 2020). Libraries were constructed by the immunoSEQ multiplex PCR assay. TCRdb carries this immuneACCESS record with in-frame sequences only. Its versions omit some clonotypes, under half of them owing to an unresolved V gene in the studies checked, with the rest unexplained. This sample lists approximately 2,300,000 clones; just under 95% were detected once. 0.37% of the sample lies in the top ten. The sample taken for sequencing was naive CD4+ T cells from PBMCs. The cell subset or site label, read with the paper, signifies: CD45RA+ positively selected. These receptors all come from a man aged 18 to 29 in good health. Some clones in this sample may be carry-over from other donors' samples.

V usage is TRBV4-2 and J usage is TRBJ2-7; maybe TRBD2 (5 bases). The CDR3 covers 16 residues. In germline, CDR1 is LGHNA, CDR2 YNFKEQ. V was clipped by 1 base and J by 0 bases, with 13 bases between them. As DNA, the CDR3 is TGTGCCAGCAGCCAAGTGGCAACCGGGAACTCCTACGAGCAGTACTTC. Encoded protein: CASSQVATGNSYEQYF.

This chain joins TRBV5-4 and TRBJ1-4; D call uncertain. CDR1 is SGHNT and CDR2 is YYREEE in the germline V gene (reference sequence). The CDR3 extends over 15 amino acids. Trimming took 4 bases from V and 6 from J, leaving 16 bases between them. The CDR3: CASSQDGREDEKLFF. DNA of the CDR3: TGTGCCAGCAGCCAAGACGGCCGAGAGGATGAAAAACTGTTTTTT.

The V call is TRBV7-2, the J call TRBJ2-7; 9 positions agree with TRBD2. This CDR3 has 16 residues. CDR1 is SGHTA, CDR2 FQGNSA, per germline. J gave up 2 bases and V 4 bases, and 9 bases lay outside the gene matches. CDR3 amino acids: CASSSSAASGTYEQYF. The CDR3 DNA reads TGTGCCAGCAGCTCCAGTGCGGCTAGCGGGACCTACGAGCAGTACTTC.

The rearrangement links TRBV4-1 to TRBJ2-1, with 12 bases lining up with TRBD2. Per germline, CDR1 MGHRA and CDR2 YSYEKL. Trimming cost V 1 base and J 5 bases; bases outside gene matches: 3. This CDR3 spans 16 amino acids. In DNA, the CDR3 is TGCGCCAGCAGCCAAGGCCGGACTAGCGGGGACAATGAGCAGTTCTTC. Protein product: CASSQGRTSGDNEQFF.

The chain links TRBV7-2 to TRBJ1-2; tentative D call: TRBD1 (5 bases). Deletions cut 2 bases from V and 5 bases from J, with 12 bases between. The germline gives CDR1 SGHTA, CDR2 FQGNSA. CDR3 length equals 14 residues. The CDR3 bases are TGTGCCAGCAGCTTATTGGGGCAGGCTTATGGCTACACCTTC. This codes for CASSLLGQAYGYTF.

There are a few counts of this clone. The CDR3 nucleotides read TGTGCCAGCAACGGGCTCGGCTACACCTTC. Amino acid sequence: CASNGLGYTF. The rearrangement uses TRBV28 and TRBJ1-2; D uncertain. The CDR3 runs to 10 residues. CDR1 and CDR2 from the germline V gene are MDHEN and SYDVKM. Trimming shortened V by 7 bases and J by 8 bases, and 8 bases separated the two germline ends.

The genes are TRBV5-1 and TRBJ2-1; D is uncertain. Trimming cost V 0 bases and J 7 bases, with 14 bases left between them. CDR3 length: 15 residues. Germline V gene lookup returns CDR1 SGHRS and CDR2 YFSETQ. The CDR3 sequence: CASSLVTRVLNEQFF. The CDR3 nucleotides read TGCGCCAGCAGCTTGGTTACCCGGGTGCTTAATGAGCAGTTCTTC.

Turning to this clone: One end of the junction does not line up with germline, which may come from a read error. Other DNA sequences in this sample translate to the same CDR3. The rearrangement uses TRBV28 and TRBJ2-7; D perhaps matches TRBD2 (6 bases). The CDR3 has 13 amino acids. Germline CDR1 is MDHEN and CDR2 is SYDVKM. The CDR3: CASSFGGPYEQYF. Written as DNA, the CDR3 is TGTGCCAGCAGTTTCGGGGGTCCCTACGAACAGTACTTC.

The V call is TRBV11-2, the J call TRBJ1-1; D is unclear. V was pared by 1 base and J by 1 base, with 7 bases between. There are 14 residues in the CDR3. In germline, CDR1 is SGHAT, CDR2 FQNNGV. CDR3 DNA: TGTGCCAGCAGCTTAGTGCTACAGAACACTGAAGCTTTCTTT. Encoded protein: CASSLVLQNTEAFF.

This clone was seen once. This chain links TRBV11-2 with TRBJ2-7, with D perhaps TRBD1 or TRBD2 (6 bases each). V was pared by 0 bases and J by 7 bases, with 16 bases between. Germline-derived CDR1 and CDR2 are SGHAT and FQNNGV. The CDR3 totals 15 residues. The DNA of the CDR3 is TGTGCCAGCAGCTTAGATTGGTCGGGGGCTAAAGAGCAGTACTTC. Protein: CASSLDWSGAKEQYF. Looking up the rest from reference TRBV11-2 and TRBJ2-7 gives the full variable domain: EAGVAQSPRYKIIEKRQSVAFWCNPISGHATLYWYQQILGQGPKLLIQFQNNGVVDDSQLPKDRFSAERLKGVDSTLKIQPAKLEDSAVYLCASSLDWSGAKEQYFGPGTRLTVT.

The genes are TRBV5-6 and TRBJ2-2, with 7 bases identical to TRBD2. This CDR3 is built from 16 residues. With 4 bases clipped from V and 0 bases from J, the junction kept 6 bases outside the gene matches. In germline, CDR1 is SGHDT, CDR2 YYEEEE. The CDR3 nucleotides read TGTGCCAGCAGCCGGGGAAGCGGGACGAACACCGGGGAGCTGTTTTTT. Translating gives CASSRGSGTNTGELFF.

The V call is TRBV9, the J call TRBJ2-1; 7 bases map to TRBD2. The CDR3 loop spans 11 amino acids. CDR1 is SGDLS, CDR2 YYNGEE, per germline. Unmatched junction bases numbered 0, after V lost 5 bases and J lost 7 bases. In DNA form, the CDR3 reads TGTGCCAGCAGTAGCGGGAATGAGCAGTTCTTC. The encoded protein is CASSSGNEQFF.

The chain recombines TRBV5-1 with TRBJ2-5, with TRBD2 matching 11 bases. Germline V gives CDR1 SGHRS, CDR2 YFSETQ. The trim removed 1 base at V and 4 bases at J, leaving 3 bases unmatched. The CDR3 runs to 15 residues. CDR3 nucleotide sequence: TGCGCCAGCAGCTTGATAGCGGGAGGGGGAGAGACCCAGTACTTC. It is translated as CASSLIAGGGETQYF.

This CDR3 is CSVPKRVDTGELFF. CDR3 sequence (DNA): TGCAGCGTCCCCAAGCGGGTGGACACCGGGGAGCTGTTTTTT. The rearrangement joins TRBV29-1 to TRBJ2-2; perhaps TRBD2 as D (6 bases). Germline lookup yields CDR1 SQVTM and CDR2 ANQGSEA. The CDR3 consists of 14 residues. With 6 bases removed from V and 3 bases from J, the gap between germline ends came to 14 bases.

This clone was found once. This sample also contains other DNA sequences that code for the same CDR3. The chain is built from TRBV15 and TRBJ2-3; D gene ambiguous. Germline V lookup: CDR1 LNHNV, CDR2 YYDKDF (reference sequence). The CDR3 has 13 residues. The germline V and J ends were trimmed by 0 bases and 2 bases, with 3 bases remaining between them. The CDR3 sequence is CATSRDSTDTQYF. CDR3 sequence (DNA): TGTGCCACCAGCAGAGATTCCACAGATACGCAGTATTTT.

The chain carries TRBV5-1 and TRBJ2-5, with 11 bases fitting TRBD1. Near its end, the DNA agrees better with TRBJ2-7, so the J call may be wrong. The CDR3 is made up of 15 amino acids. CDR1 is SGHRS, CDR2 YFSETQ, per germline. As DNA, the CDR3 is TGCGCCAGCAGCCGCGGACAGGGGGCATATTACGAGCAGTACTTC. Protein sequence: CASSRGQGAYYEQYF.

The chain carries TRBV19 and TRBJ1-2, with D perhaps matching TRBD1 (5 bases). V was pared by 7 bases and J by 4 bases, with 13 bases between. The CDR3 covers 13 residues. Germline CDR1 LNHDA, CDR2 SQIVND (reference sequence). The CDR3 region has the DNA TGTGCCAGTACCGAGATCGGGGGCTATGGCTACACCTTC. Its protein product is CASTEIGGYGYTF.

J is TRBJ2-6 and V is TRBV4-1; weak D call: TRBD1 (5 bases). Trimming cost V 2 bases and J 0 bases, with 14 bases left between them. The germline V gene has CDR1 MGHRA and CDR2 YSYEKL. The CDR3 has 18 residues. CDR3 coding DNA: TGCGCCAGCAGCCAACCCTGGACAATCCGCTCTGGGGCCAACGTCCTGACTTTC. This codes for CASSQPWTIRSGANVLTF.

This chain uses TRBV5-1 with TRBJ2-2; 9 bases align to TRBD1. The CDR3 has 15 amino acids. Germline assignment: CDR1 SGHRS and CDR2 YFSETQ. V lost 4 bases, J lost 4 bases, and 5 bases stayed unmatched. The CDR3 region is CASSRDRAGTGELFF. The DNA of the CDR3 is TGCGCCAGCAGCCGGGACAGGGCGGGCACCGGGGAGCTGTTTTTT.

The chain combines TRBV5-1 with TRBJ2-3; TRBD1 is a possible D gene (5 bases). The V gene lost 2 bases and the J gene lost 6 bases, with 16 bases spanning the gap. Germline CDR1 reads SGHRS; CDR2 reads YFSETQ. This CDR3 is 15 amino acids long. CDR3 amino acids: CASSLRQLPGDTQYF. CDR3 sequence (DNA): TGCGCCAGCAGCTTACGACAGTTACCCGGGGATACGCAGTATTTT.

V and J are TRBV6-5 and TRBJ2-1; D not certain. Germline V gene data show CDR1 as MNHEY and CDR2 as SVGAGI. The V gene lost 6 bases and the J gene lost 8 bases, with 17 bases spanning the gap. The CDR3 is 14 residues long. CDR3 nucleotides: TGTGCCAGCAGCTCGTTATCTAGATCGGATGAGCAGTTCTTC. Protein: CASSSLSRSDEQFF.

The V gene is TRBV15, the J gene TRBJ2-1; D gene unclear. The length of the CDR3 is 16 residues. The germline gives CDR1 LNHNV, CDR2 YYDKDF (reference sequence). V was trimmed by 4 bases and J by 0 bases, leaving 13 bases between them. CDR3 residues: CATSNPEQSSYNEQFF. In DNA form, the CDR3 reads TGTGCCACCAGCAATCCGGAGCAGAGCTCCTACAATGAGCAGTTCTTC.

V is TRBV6-1 and J is TRBJ1-4; 7 bases line up with TRBD1. The CDR3 loop spans 15 amino acids. V shed 7 bases, J shed 6 bases, and the junction held 11 bases outside the gene matches. Germline loops: CDR1 MNHNS, CDR2 SASEGT. CDR3 nucleotides: TGTGCCAGCAACGGGGGACAGCCTATTTATGAAAAACTGTTTTTT. This encodes CASNGGQPIYEKLFF.

V usage is TRBV7-8 and J usage is TRBJ1-4, with unresolved D. Trimming pared 0 bases from V and 0 bases from J, leaving 5 bases between. The CDR3 is 15 amino acids. Germline values: CDR1 SGHVS, CDR2 FQNEAQ. The DNA of the CDR3 is TGTGCCAGCAGCTTAGCCGGAACAACTAATGAAAAACTGTTTTTT. Translating gives CASSLAGTTNEKLFF.